These 22 T cell receptor beta chains were sequenced from one sample in a study of T cells in Graves' hyperthyroidism and ophthalmopathy (dated by TCRdb to the late 2010s). Library preparation used multiplex PCR. Reads for this sample came from an Illumina HiSeq 2000. The TCR beta CDR3 regions were amplified from RNA transcripts. The first round of RT-PCR for the TCR CDR3 was performed with the HTBI primer set and the Qiagen OneStep RT-PCR kit. TCRdb itself trimmed the public reads at Q25 with fastp, ran MiXCR and retained productive beta chains. Entries that share a CDR3 protein sequence are merged under the most common genes and DNA. For this sample the table gives over 90,000 distinct CDR3 sequences, of which approximately 50% were detected only once. Roughly 26% of the sample is held by the ten biggest clonotypes. Sequencing input: blood. These receptors came from a man aged 35 to 55 with Graves' hyperthyroidism.

This clonotype was seen ten or more times. The J gene is TRBJ2-3, the V gene TRBV7-9, with D perhaps given as TRBD1 or TRBD2 (5 bases each). With 5 bases removed from V and 6 bases from J, the gap between germline ends came to 18 bases. Per germline, CDR1 SEHNR and CDR2 FQNEAQ (reference sequence). This CDR3 has 15 residues. Here the CDR3 DNA reads TGTGCCAGCAGCCCCGGGGACCAAGCTAGCGATACGCAGTATTTT. Protein product: CASSPGDQASDTQYF.

This clonotype was counted ten times or more. V usage is TRBV19 and J usage is TRBJ1-1; 11 bases match TRBD1. Losses at the gene ends were 6 bases for V and 7 bases for J; bases not matched to a gene: 10. The CDR3 loop spans 15 amino acids. CDR1 and CDR2 (germline): LNHDA, SQIVND (reference sequence). The chain's CDR3 is CASSRSPGQGGEAFF. CDR3 nucleotides: TGTGCCAGTAGCCGATCCCCGGGACAGGGGGGTGAAGCTTTCTTT.

The chain combines TRBV15 with TRBJ1-3; D might be TRBD1 (5 bases). V lost 9 bases and J lost 8, with 17 bases in between. CDR3 size: 13 residues. Germline V gives CDR1 LNHNV, CDR2 YYDKDF (reference sequence). The CDR3 reads CATSGPRDHTIYF. The CDR3 region has the DNA TGTGCCACTTCGGGTCCGCGGGACCACACCATATATTTT. Using reference TRBV15 and TRBJ1-3 for the parts outside the CDR3, the full variable domain is DAMVIQNPRYQVTQFGKPVTLSCSQTLNHNVMYWYQQKSSQAPKLLFHYYDKDFNNEADTPDNFQSRRPNTSFCFLDIRSPGLGDTAMYLCATSGPRDHTIYFGEGSWLTVV.

Only a few counts were recorded for this clonotype. V and J are TRBV20-1 and TRBJ2-5, with 8 bases fitting TRBD2. This CDR3 comprises 15 residues. Germline CDR1 and CDR2: DFQATT and SNEGSKA (reference sequence). Trimming cost V 3 bases and J 5 bases; bases outside gene matches: 11. The CDR3 bases are TGCAGTGCTAGGGGGGTTAGCGGGAAGGGGGAGACCCAGTACTTC. This codes for CSARGVSGKGETQYF.

This chain links TRBV2 with TRBJ1-3, with TRBD1 matching over 7 bases. Germline V gene lookup returns CDR1 SNHLY and CDR2 FYNNEI. V was clipped by 6 bases and J by 4 bases; unmatched bases: 6. The CDR3 has 14 residues. The CDR3 DNA is TGTGCCAGCAGGAGGGGGCTAGGGGGAAACACCATATATTTT. Encoded protein: CASRRGLGGNTIYF.

Turning to this clonotype: Possible read error: a much larger clone is one base away. The J gene is TRBJ1-2, the V gene TRBV7-8; D is uncertain. V dropped 8 bases and J dropped 4 bases, with 11 bases sitting between them. The CDR3 length is 12 residues. Germline CDR1 reads SGHVS; CDR2 reads FQNEAQ. The CDR3 here is CASETGGYGYTF. The CDR3 DNA is TGTGCCAGCGAAACCGGCGGCTATGGCTACACCTTC.

With regard to this clonotype: A clone one base away is much larger, so this may be a read error. CDR3 loop: CASSKTFRDGEQESQYF. CDR3 coding DNA: TGTGCCAGCAGCAAAACTTTTCGGGACGGCGAACAAGAGTCCCAGTACTTC. The rearrangement uses TRBV7-4 and TRBJ2-5; the D call may be TRBD1 or TRBD2 (5 bases each). Germline V gene sequence: CDR1 SGHVT, CDR2 SQSDAQ. The CDR3 is made up of 17 amino acids.

This clonotype has a count of ten or more. The chain carries TRBV5-1 and TRBJ2-1; the match to TRBD2 covers 9 bases. The CDR3 has 15 residues. Per the germline V gene, CDR1 is SGHRS and CDR2 is YFSETQ. The ends lost 0 bases at V and 8 bases at J; junction bases unmatched: 6. The CDR3 DNA reads TGCGCCAGCAGCTTGGCCGGACTAGCGTACCATGAGCAGTTCTTC. Its protein is CASSLAGLAYHEQFF.

This chain links TRBV9 with TRBJ1-4; 7 nucleotides line up with TRBD1. The germline gives CDR1 SGDLS, CDR2 YYNGEE. J was trimmed by 7 bases and V by 0 bases; bases with no gene match: 12. The length of the CDR3 is 17 residues. The CDR3 sequence is CASSVAAGGILGEKLFF. CDR3 nucleotides: TGTGCCAGCAGCGTAGCTGCAGGGGGTATATTGGGTGAAAAACTGTTTTTT.

The chain has TRBV11-1 and TRBJ2-1; 7 nucleotides match TRBD2. This CDR3 is built from 18 residues. V trimming: 2 bases; J trimming: 3 bases; junction bases outside the gene matches: 13. The germline gives CDR1 SGHAT, CDR2 FQDESV (reference sequence). The CDR3 region has the DNA TGTGCCAGCAGCTTAAATCCAGCGGGACTGCTCTACTACAATGAGCAGTTCTTC. It codes for CASSLNPAGLLYYNEQFF.

This clonotype was recorded a few times. This chain uses TRBV5-4 with TRBJ2-7; D is perhaps TRBD1 (6 bases). The V gene's germline CDR1 is SGHNT and CDR2 YYREEE (reference sequence). V was clipped by 4 bases and J by 2 bases, with 16 bases between them. This CDR3 has 15 residues. CDR3 nucleotides: TGTGCCAGCAGCCATCAGGGGACGGTTGCCTACGAGCAGTACTTC. This codes for CASSHQGTVAYEQYF.

In its sample, this clonotype was seen many times. This rearrangement joins TRBV9 to TRBJ2-2; 7 bases are shared with TRBD1. The germline V gene encodes CDR1 SGDLS and CDR2 YYNGEE. J gave up 6 bases and V 5 bases, and 13 bases lay outside the gene matches. The CDR3 has 16 residues. Here the CDR3 reads CASRDTGTDIPGELFF. CDR3 bases: TGTGCCAGCAGAGACACCGGGACAGATATCCCCGGGGAGCTGTTTTTT.

This clonotype was counted at least ten times. This chain connects TRBV19 to TRBJ1-2; no clear D gene. The CDR3 contains 13 residues. V gave up 5 bases and J gave up 5 bases, with 12 bases separating them. In germline, CDR1 is LNHDA, CDR2 SQIVND (reference sequence). The CDR3 protein is CASSFQLSYGYTF. The CDR3 DNA follows: TGTGCCAGTAGTTTCCAGCTATCGTATGGCTACACCTTC.

There are a few counts of this clonotype. This chain connects TRBV7-3 to TRBJ2-7, with TRBD2 matching over 9 bases. The CDR3 sequence is 15 residues long. Trimming took 4 bases from V and 3 from J; bases not matched to a gene: 7. Per germline, CDR1 SGHTA and CDR2 FQGTGA. Here the CDR3 DNA reads TGTGCCAGCAGCTCCCTTGCGGGGGGGGGCTACGAGCAGTACTTC. Translation: CASSSLAGGGYEQYF. The full variable domain, its missing parts supplied by reference TRBV7-3 and TRBJ2-7, is GAGVSQTPSNKVTEKGKYVELRCDPISGHTALYWYRQSLGQGPEFLIYFQGTGAADDSGLPNDRFFAVRPEGSVSTLKIQRTERGDSAVYLCASSSLAGGGYEQYFGPGTRLTVT.

The chain employs TRBV7-8 and TRBJ1-3; D is uncertain. Per germline, CDR1 SGHVS and CDR2 FQNEAQ. Trimming shortened V by 4 bases and J by 2 bases, and 6 bases separated the two germline ends. The CDR3 runs 13 residues. As DNA, the CDR3 is TGTGCCAGCAGCTATGGGGCTGGAAACACCATATATTTT. Protein: CASSYGAGNTIYF.

This chain connects TRBV10-3 to TRBJ2-1; D might be TRBD1 (5 bases). The germline V gene has CDR1 ENHRY and CDR2 SYGVKD. The CDR3 has 14 residues. The V end was cut by 2 bases, the J end by 4 bases, with 9 bases between. This CDR3 reads CAISEGAIYNEQFF. The CDR3 DNA is TGTGCCATCAGTGAGGGGGCCATTTACAATGAGCAGTTCTTC.

The rearrangement links TRBV30 to TRBJ2-1, with unresolved D. Germline loops: CDR1 GTSNPN, CDR2 SVGIG (reference sequence). The CDR3 is made up of 13 amino acids. Trimming took 3 bases from V and 5 from J, leaving 11 bases between them. CDR3 region: CAWSPWRHNEQFF. CDR3 DNA: TGTGCCTGGAGCCCTTGGCGGCACAATGAGCAGTTCTTC.

The chain uses TRBV2 and TRBJ1-2, with 8 bases identical to TRBD1. J lost 7 bases, V lost 10 bases, and 11 bases had no gene match. Germline V gives CDR1 SNHLY, CDR2 FYNNEI. This CDR3 is built from 13 residues. As DNA, the CDR3 is TGTGCCACCAGGGGACAGGCTTCGTTTGGCTACACCTTC. Amino acid sequence: CATRGQASFGYTF.

This clonotype was recorded many times. The chain carries TRBV19 and TRBJ1-2, with no clear D. CDR3 length: 12 residues. The germline V gene encodes CDR1 LNHDA and CDR2 SQIVND (reference sequence). The V and J ends lost 5 bases and 2 bases respectively, with 6 bases between them. CDR3 nucleotides: TGTGCCAGTAGTCGTCCGAACTATGGCTACACCTTC. This sequence encodes CASSRPNYGYTF.

As to this clonotype: Just one base apart from a much larger clone, this may be a read error. The rearrangement links TRBV11-2 to TRBJ2-6; possible D gene TRBD1, 5 bases. Germline CDR1 and CDR2: SGHAT and FQNNGV. This CDR3 contains 18 residues. Trimming took 0 bases from V and 0 from J, leaving 12 bases between them. The CDR3 loop is CASSLESGRTSGANVLTF. The CDR3 DNA follows: TGTGCCAGCAGCTTAGAGTCAGGGCGGACCTCTGGGGCCAACGTCCTGACTTTC. The entire variable domain, with the rest obtained from reference TRBV11-2 and TRBJ2-6, is as follows: EAGVAQSPRYKIIEKRQSVAFWCNPISGHATLYWYQQILGQGPKLLIQFQNNGVVDDSQLPKDRFSAERLKGVDSTLKIQPAKLEDSAVYLCASSLESGRTSGANVLTFGAGSRLTVL.

This clonotype was seen ten or more times. CDR3 DNA: TGTGCCAGCAAAGAGACCCAGTACTTC. Translation gives CASKETQYF. The chain is built from TRBV9 and TRBJ2-5; D gene ambiguous. The germline V gene has CDR1 SGDLS and CDR2 YYNGEE. The CDR3 sequence is 9 residues long. V gave up 6 bases and J gave up 3 bases, with 0 bases separating them.

This chain links TRBV7-9 with TRBJ2-7; 8 bases map to TRBD1. Germline CDR1 reads SEHNR; CDR2 reads FQNEAQ (reference sequence). The CDR3 is made up of 14 amino acids. The V segment lost 5 bases and the J segment 4 bases; nucleotides outside the gene matches: 7. CDR3 in amino acids: CASSRAGGTYEQYF. Written as DNA, the CDR3 is TGTGCCAGCAGCCGAGCAGGGGGCACTTACGAGCAGTACTTC. The variable domain in full, with the rest retrieved from reference TRBV7-9 and TRBJ2-7, is DTGVSQNPRHKITKRGQNVTFRCDPISEHNRLYWYRQTLGQGPEFLTYFQNEAQLEKSRLLSDRFSAERPKGSFSTLEIQRTEQGDSAMYLCASSRAGGTYEQYFGPGTRLTVT.